The 2 T cell receptor beta chains given below trace back to one sample, sequenced in a study of blood T cell repertoires in COVID-19. The protocol was immunoSEQ multiplex PCR, while the TCRdb copy is restricted to in-frame clones and leaves out a portion. The table includes 240,000 or so clones, about four fifths detected once. Sequenced input: peripheral blood. The receptors come from a woman older than 75 with COVID-19, enrolled during active disease.

About this clone itself: A junction boundary mismatches the germline segment, possibly from a read error. The gene calls are TRBV7-2 and TRBJ1-5; no clear D gene. There are 14 residues in the CDR3. Germline-derived CDR1 and CDR2 are SGHTA and FQGNSA. Here the CDR3 DNA reads TGTGCCAGCAGCTTAGGTCTAGCCAATGAGCCCCAGCATTTT. Its protein product is CASSLGLANEPQHF.

The V gene is TRBV19, the J gene TRBJ2-2, with 12 nucleotides matching TRBD2. Germline CDR1 is LNHDA and CDR2 is SQIVND (reference sequence). The CDR3 has 15 residues. V was clipped by 6 bases and J by 5 bases; unmatched bases: 4. This CDR3 is CASRSGTSGTGELFF. The CDR3 bases are TGTGCCAGTAGATCCGGGACTAGCGGGACCGGGGAGCTGTTTTTT.